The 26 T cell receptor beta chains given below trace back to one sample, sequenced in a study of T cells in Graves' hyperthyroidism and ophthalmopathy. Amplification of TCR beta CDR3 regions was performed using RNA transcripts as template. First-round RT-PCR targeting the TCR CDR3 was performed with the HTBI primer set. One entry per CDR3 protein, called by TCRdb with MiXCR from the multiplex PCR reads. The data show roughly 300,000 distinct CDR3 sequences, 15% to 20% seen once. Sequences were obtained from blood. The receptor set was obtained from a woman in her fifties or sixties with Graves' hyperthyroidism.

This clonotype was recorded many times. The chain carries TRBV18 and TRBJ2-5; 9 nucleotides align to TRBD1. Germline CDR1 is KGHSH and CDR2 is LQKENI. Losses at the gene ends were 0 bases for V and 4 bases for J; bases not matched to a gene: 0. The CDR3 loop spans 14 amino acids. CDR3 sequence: CASSPPGQGETQYF. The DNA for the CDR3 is TGTGCCAGCTCACCACCGGGACAGGGAGAGACCCAGTACTTC.

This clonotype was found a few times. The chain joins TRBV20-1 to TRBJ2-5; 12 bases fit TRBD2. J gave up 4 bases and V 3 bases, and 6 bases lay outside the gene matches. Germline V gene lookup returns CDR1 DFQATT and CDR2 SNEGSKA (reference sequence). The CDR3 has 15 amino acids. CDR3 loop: CSARPLAGGAETQYF. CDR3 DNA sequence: TGCAGTGCTAGGCCACTAGCGGGGGGAGCAGAGACCCAGTACTTC.

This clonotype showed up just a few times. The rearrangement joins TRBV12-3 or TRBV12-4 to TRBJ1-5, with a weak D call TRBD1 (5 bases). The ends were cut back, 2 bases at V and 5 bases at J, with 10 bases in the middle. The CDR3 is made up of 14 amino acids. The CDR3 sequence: CASSLQQGDQPQHF. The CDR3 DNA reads TGTGCCAGCAGTTTACAGCAGGGAGATCAGCCCCAGCATTTT.

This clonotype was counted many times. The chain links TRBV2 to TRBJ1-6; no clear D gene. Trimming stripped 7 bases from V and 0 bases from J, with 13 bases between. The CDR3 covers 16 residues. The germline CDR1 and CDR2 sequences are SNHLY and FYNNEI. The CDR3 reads CASKEQLSSYNSPLHF. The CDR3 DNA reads TGTGCCAGCAAAGAGCAGCTGAGCTCCTATAATTCACCCCTCCACTTT.

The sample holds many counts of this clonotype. The CDR3 coding sequence is TGTGCCAGCAGCTCGGACCCTAGCGGAAGCTCCTACAATGAGCAGTTCTTC. Its translation is CASSSDPSGSSYNEQFF. V gene TRBV11-2 combines with J gene TRBJ2-1, with 7 bases identical to TRBD2. With 4 bases clipped from V and 0 bases from J, the junction kept 9 bases outside the gene matches. The CDR3 extends over 17 amino acids. In germline, CDR1 is SGHAT, CDR2 FQNNGV. Filled out from reference TRBV11-2 and TRBJ2-1, the complete variable domain reads EAGVAQSPRYKIIEKRQSVAFWCNPISGHATLYWYQQILGQGPKLLIQFQNNGVVDDSQLPKDRFSAERLKGVDSTLKIQPAKLEDSAVYLCASSSDPSGSSYNEQFFGPGTRLTVL.

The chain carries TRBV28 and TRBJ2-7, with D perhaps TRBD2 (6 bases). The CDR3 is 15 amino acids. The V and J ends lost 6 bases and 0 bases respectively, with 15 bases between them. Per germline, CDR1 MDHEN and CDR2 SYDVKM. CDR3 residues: CASRHRGGSSYEQYF. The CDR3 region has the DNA TGTGCCAGCAGGCACCGTGGGGGGAGCTCCTACGAGCAGTACTTC.

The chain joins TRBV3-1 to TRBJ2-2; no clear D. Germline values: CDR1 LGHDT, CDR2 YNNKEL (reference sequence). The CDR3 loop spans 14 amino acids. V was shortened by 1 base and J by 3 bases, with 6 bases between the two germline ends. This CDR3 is CASSQAPYTGELFF. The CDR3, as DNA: TGTGCCAGCAGCCAAGCTCCATACACCGGGGAGCTGTTTTTT.

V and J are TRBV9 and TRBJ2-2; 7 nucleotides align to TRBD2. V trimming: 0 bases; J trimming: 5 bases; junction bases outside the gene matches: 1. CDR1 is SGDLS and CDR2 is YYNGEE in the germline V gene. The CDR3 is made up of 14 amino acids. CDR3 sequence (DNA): TGTGCCAGCAGCGTAGAAGCGGGGACCGGGGAGCTGTTTTTT. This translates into CASSVEAGTGELFF.

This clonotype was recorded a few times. The CDR3 reads CSARGTGPSYEQYV. DNA for the CDR3: TGCAGTGCTAGGGGTACAGGGCCCTCCTACGAGCAGTACGTC. The chain links TRBV20-1 to TRBJ2-7; the D gene is possibly TRBD1 (6 bases). The germline V and J ends were trimmed by 3 bases and 0 bases, with 12 bases remaining between them. The CDR3 runs 14 residues. CDR1 and CDR2 (germline): DFQATT, SNEGSKA (reference sequence).

CDR3 coding DNA: TGTGCCACCAGTGATTTGGGGACTAGGGATGAGCAGTTCTTC. Translating gives CATSDLGTRDEQFF. V is TRBV24-1 and J is TRBJ2-1, with 8 bases matching TRBD2. The CDR3 totals 14 residues. Looked up from germline, CDR1 is KGHDR and CDR2 is SFDVKD. V lost 0 bases and J lost 8; bases outside the gene matches: 2.

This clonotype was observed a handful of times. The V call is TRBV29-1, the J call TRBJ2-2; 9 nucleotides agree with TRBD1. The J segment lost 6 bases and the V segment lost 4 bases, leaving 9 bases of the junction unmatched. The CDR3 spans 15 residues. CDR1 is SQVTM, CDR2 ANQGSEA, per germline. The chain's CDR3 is CSVAVGQGIPGELFF. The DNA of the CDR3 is TGCAGCGTTGCGGTGGGACAGGGAATCCCCGGGGAGCTGTTTTTT.

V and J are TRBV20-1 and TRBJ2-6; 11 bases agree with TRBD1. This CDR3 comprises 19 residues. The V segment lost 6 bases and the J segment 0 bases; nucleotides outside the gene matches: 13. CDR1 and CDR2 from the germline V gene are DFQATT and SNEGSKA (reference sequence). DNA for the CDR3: TGCAGTGCCCCCAAGGGGACAGGGGGTAGAAGCTCTGGGGCCAACGTCCTGACTTTC. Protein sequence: CSAPKGTGGRSSGANVLTF.

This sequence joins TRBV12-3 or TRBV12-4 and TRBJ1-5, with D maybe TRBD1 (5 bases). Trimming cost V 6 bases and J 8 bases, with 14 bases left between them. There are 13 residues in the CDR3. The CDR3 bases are TGTGCCAGCAGAGCCGGGACCGAAGAGCCCCAGCATTTT. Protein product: CASRAGTEEPQHF.

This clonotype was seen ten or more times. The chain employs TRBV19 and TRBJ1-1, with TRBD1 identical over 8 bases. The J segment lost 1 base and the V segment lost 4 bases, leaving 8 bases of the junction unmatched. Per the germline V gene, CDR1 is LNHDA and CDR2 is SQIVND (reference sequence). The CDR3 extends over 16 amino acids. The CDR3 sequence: CASSRKTGAANTEAFF. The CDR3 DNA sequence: TGTGCCAGTAGTAGGAAGACAGGGGCCGCGAACACTGAAGCTTTCTTT. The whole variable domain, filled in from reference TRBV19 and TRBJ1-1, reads DGGITQSPKYLFRKEGQNVTLSCEQNLNHDAMYWYRQDPGQGLRLIYYSQIVNDFQKGDIAEGYSVSREKKESFPLTVTSAQKNPTAFYLCASSRKTGAANTEAFFGQGTRLTVV.

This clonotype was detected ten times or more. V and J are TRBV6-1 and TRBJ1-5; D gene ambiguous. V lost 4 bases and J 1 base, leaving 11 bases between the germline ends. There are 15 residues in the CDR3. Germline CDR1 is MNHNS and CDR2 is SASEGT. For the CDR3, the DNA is TGTGCCAGCAGTGCGGGGAGGGTAAGCAATCAGCCCCAGCATTTT. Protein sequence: CASSAGRVSNQPQHF.

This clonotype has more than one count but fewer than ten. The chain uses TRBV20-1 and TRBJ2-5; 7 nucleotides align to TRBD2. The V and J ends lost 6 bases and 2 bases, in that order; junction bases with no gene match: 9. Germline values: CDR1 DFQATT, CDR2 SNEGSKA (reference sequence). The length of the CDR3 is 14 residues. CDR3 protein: CSADGSGVQETQYF. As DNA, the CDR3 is TGCAGTGCCGACGGGAGCGGGGTGCAAGAGACCCAGTACTTC.

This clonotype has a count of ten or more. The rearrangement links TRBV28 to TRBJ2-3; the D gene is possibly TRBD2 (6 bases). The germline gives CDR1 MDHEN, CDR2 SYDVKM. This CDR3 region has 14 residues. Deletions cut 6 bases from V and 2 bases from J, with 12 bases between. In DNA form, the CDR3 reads TGTGCCAGCAGCCTCCGGGGGAACACAGATACGCAGTATTTT. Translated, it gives CASSLRGNTDTQYF. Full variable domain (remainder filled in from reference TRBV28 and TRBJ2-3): DVKVTQSSRYLVKRTGEKVFLECVQDMDHENMFWYRQDPGLGLRLIYFSYDVKMKEKGDIPEGYSVSREKKERFSLILESASTNQTSMYLCASSLRGNTDTQYFGPGTRLTVL.

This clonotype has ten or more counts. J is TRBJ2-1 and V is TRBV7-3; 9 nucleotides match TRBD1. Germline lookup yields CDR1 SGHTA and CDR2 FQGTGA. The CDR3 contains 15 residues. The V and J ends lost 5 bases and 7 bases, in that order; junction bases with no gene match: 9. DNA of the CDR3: TGTGCCAGCAGCCCCGGGACAGGGTCGGGAAATGAGCAGTTCTTC. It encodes CASSPGTGSGNEQFF. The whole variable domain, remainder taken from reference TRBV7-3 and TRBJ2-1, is GAGVSQTPSNKVTEKGKYVELRCDPISGHTALYWYRQSLGQGPEFLIYFQGTGAADDSGLPNDRFFAVRPEGSVSTLKIQRTERGDSAVYLCASSPGTGSGNEQFFGPGTRLTVL.

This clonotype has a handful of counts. The DNA of the CDR3 is TGTGCCAGCAGTGAGGACAGCGGATACCATGGCTACACCTTC. Protein product: CASSEDSGYHGYTF. The rearrangement uses TRBV6-1 and TRBJ1-2, with D tentatively TRBD1 (6 bases). Germline CDR1 is MNHNS and CDR2 is SASEGT. V was clipped by 3 bases and J by 6 bases, with 14 bases between them. The CDR3 extends over 14 amino acids.

CDR3 region: CASSPNGGGPGGNQPQHF. The CDR3 DNA reads TGTGCCAGCAGCCCGAACGGGGGGGGGCCAGGGGGCAATCAGCCCCAGCATTTT. The chain employs TRBV7-3 and TRBJ1-5; D might be TRBD1 (6 bases). In germline, CDR1 is SGHTA, CDR2 FQGTGA. This CDR3 region has 18 residues. Deletions cut 5 bases from V and 2 bases from J, with 22 bases between.

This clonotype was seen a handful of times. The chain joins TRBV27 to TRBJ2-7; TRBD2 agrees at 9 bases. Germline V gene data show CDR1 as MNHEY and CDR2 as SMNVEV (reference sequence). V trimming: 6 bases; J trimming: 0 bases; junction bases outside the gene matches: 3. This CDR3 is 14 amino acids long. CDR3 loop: CASRLSGSSYEQYV. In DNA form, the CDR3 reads TGTGCCAGCAGACTTAGCGGGAGCTCCTACGAGCAGTACGTC.

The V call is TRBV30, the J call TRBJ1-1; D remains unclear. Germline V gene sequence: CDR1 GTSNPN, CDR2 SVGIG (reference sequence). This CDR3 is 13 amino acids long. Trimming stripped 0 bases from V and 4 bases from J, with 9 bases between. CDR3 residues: CAWSVPYVTEAFF. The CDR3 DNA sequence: TGTGCCTGGAGTGTACCCTATGTCACTGAAGCTTTCTTT.

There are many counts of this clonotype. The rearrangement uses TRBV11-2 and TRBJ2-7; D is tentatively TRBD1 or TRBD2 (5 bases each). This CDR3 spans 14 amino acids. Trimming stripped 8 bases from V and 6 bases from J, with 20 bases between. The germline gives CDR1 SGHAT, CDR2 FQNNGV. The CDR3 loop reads CASSQGTEAGEQYF. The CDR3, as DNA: TGTGCCAGCTCACAAGGGACGGAGGCGGGCGAGCAGTACTTC.

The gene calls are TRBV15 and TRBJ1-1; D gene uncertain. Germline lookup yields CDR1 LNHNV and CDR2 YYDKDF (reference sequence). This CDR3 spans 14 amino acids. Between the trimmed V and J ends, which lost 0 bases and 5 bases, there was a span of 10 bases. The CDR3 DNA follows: TGTGCCACCAGCAGAGAGGGCAGGACGACTGAAGCTTTCTTT. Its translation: CATSREGRTTEAFF.

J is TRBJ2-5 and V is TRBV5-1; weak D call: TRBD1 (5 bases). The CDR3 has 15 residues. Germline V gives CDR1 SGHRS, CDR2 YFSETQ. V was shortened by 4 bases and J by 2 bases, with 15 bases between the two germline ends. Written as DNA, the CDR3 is TGCGCCAGCAGCCTGAGGACAACCGCACAAGAGACCCAGTACTTC. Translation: CASSLRTTAQETQYF.

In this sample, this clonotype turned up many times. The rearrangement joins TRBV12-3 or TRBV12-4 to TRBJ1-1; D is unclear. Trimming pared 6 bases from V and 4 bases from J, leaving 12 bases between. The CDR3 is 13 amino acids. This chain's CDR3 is CASSLPPSTEAFF. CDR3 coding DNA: TGTGCCAGCAGCTTACCGCCGAGCACTGAAGCTTTCTTT.